This TCR beta chain appears in the sequencing data of a study of blood T cell repertoires in COVID-19. Study-level background: The study drew acute and convalescent COVID-19 samples from the United States, Italy and Spain. The cDNA or gDNA used as material had been derived from T cells, B-cell-depleted T cells, or PBMCs.

The germline CDR1 and CDR2 sequences are SGHVS and FNYEAQ. The CDR3 length is 17 residues. V gave up 5 bases and J gave up 6 bases; unmatched junction bases: 11. Methods used by the authors: Reference gene primer amplification gave estimated nucleated cell counts. Only in-frame clones appear in the TCRdb table, and some are missing; sequencing was by immunoSEQ multiplex PCR. V and J calls and clone size are as listed in that table; D and trimming were resolved from the DNA. Here the sample spans some 670,000 clones, 80% to 90% being singletons. Material: peripheral blood. The chain carries TRBV7-6 and TRBJ2-3; the match to TRBD2 covers 13 bases. This clonotype was obtained from a woman aged 18-30 years with acute or convalescent COVID-19. CDR3 sequence reads: CASSRTTSGGAWDTQYF. The CDR3 DNA sequence: TGTGCCAGCAGCCGGACTACTAGCGGGGGGGCATGGGATACGCAGTATTTT.